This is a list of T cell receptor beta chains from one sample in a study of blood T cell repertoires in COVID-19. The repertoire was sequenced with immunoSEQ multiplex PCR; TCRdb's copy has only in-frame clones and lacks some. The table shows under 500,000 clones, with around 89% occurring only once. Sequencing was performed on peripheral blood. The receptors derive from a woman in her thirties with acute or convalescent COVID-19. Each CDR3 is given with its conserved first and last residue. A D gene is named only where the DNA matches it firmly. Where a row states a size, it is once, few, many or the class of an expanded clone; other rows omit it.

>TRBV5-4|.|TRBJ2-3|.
CASSLGGARKDTQYF
TGTGCCAGCAGCTTGGGCGGGGCTCGGAAAGATACGCAGTATTTT
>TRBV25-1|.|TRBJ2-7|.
CASSGVFPTSSYEQYF
TGTGCCAGCAGTGGAGTATTTCCGACAAGCTCCTACGAGCAGTACTTC
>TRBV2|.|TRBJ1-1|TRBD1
CASSGGTGGGRTEAFF
TGTGCCAGCAGTGGAGGGACAGGGGGGGGGAGGACTGAAGCTTTCTTT
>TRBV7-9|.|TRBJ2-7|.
CASSSTGYEQYF
TGTGCCAGCAGCTCAACAGGGTACGAGCAGTACTTC
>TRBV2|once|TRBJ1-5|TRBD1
CASSGTGKQPQHF
TGTGCCAGCAGCGGGACAGGGAAACAGCCCCAGCATTTT
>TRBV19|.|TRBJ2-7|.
CASSMFFSGGRSYEQYF
TGTGCCAGTAGTATGTTCTTTTCGGGGGGCAGGTCCTACGAGCAGTACTTC
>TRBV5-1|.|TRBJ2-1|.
CASSLSRGASYNEQFF
TGCGCCAGCAGCTTATCTCGGGGGGCTTCCTACAATGAGCAGTTCTTC
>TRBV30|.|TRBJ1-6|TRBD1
CAWSPGDRGNSPLHF
TGTGCCTGGAGTCCCGGGGACAGGGGTAATTCACCCCTCCACTTT
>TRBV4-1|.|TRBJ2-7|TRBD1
CASSQEDARDSFSYEQYF
TGCGCCAGCAGCCAAGAGGACGCCCGGGACAGCTTCTCCTACGAGCAGTACTTC
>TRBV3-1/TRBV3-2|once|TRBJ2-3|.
CASNRRGAAQESQYF
TGTGCCAGCAACCGTCGGGGGGCTGCCCAGGAGTCGCAGTATTTT
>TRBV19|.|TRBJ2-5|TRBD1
CATRQGSETQYF
TGTGCCACGCGACAGGGGAGTGAGACCCAGTACTTC
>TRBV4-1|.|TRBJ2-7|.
CASSRSEGGVYEQYF
TGCGCCAGCAGCCGATCAGAAGGAGGCGTCTACGAGCAGTACTTC
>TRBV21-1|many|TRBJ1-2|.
CASSKAAAGAFNYGYTF
TGTGCCAGCAGCAAAGCCGCGGCAGGGGCATTTAACTATGGCTACACCTTC
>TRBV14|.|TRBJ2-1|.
CASSLLAISYNEQFF
TGTGCCAGCAGCCTCCTTGCGATCTCCTACAATGAGCAGTTCTTC
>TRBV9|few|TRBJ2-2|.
CASSVQGNTGELFF
TGTGCCAGCAGCGTACAGGGGAACACCGGGGAGCTGTTTTTT
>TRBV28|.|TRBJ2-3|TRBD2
CASRNLLAGKSTDTQYF
TGTGCCAGCAGAAACCTACTAGCGGGGAAAAGCACAGATACGCAGTATTTT
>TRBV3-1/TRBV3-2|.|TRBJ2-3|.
CASSHLTDTQYF
TGTGCCAGCAGCCACTTGACAGATACGCAGTATTTT
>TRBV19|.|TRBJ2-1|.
CASRDDRTSYNEQFF
TGTGCCAGTAGAGACGACAGGACGAGCTACAATGAGCAGTTCTTC
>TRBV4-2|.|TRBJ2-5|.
CASSQVTLGADQETQYF
TGTGCCAGCAGCCAAGTTACGCTTGGAGCGGACCAAGAGACCCAGTACTTC
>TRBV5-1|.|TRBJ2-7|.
CASSDTGEQYF
TGCGCCAGCAGCGACACTGGAGAGCAGTACTTC
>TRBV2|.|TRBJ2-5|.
CASSTSYETQYF
TGTGCCAGCAGTACTAGCTACGAGACCCAGTACTTC
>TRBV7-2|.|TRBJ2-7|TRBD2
CASSLATSGASSYEQYF
TGTGCCAGCAGCTTAGCTACTAGCGGGGCTAGCTCCTACGAGCAGTACTTC
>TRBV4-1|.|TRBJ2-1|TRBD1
CASSQGRTGNNEQFF
TGCGCCAGCAGCCAAGGTCGGACAGGGAACAATGAGCAGTTCTTC
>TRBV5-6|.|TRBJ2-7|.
CASSLVSGYEQYF
TGTGCCAGCAGCTTGGTCTCCGGCTACGAGCAGTACTTC
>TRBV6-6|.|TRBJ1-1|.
CASSYEGSGTEAFF
TGTGCCAGCAGTTATGAGGGCAGTGGCACTGAAGCTTTCTTT
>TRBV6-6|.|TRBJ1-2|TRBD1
CASKIPGQGDYGYTF
TGTGCCAGCAAAATCCCGGGACAGGGCGACTATGGCTACACCTTC
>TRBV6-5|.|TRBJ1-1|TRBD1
CASSFPTGGNTEAFF
TGTGCCAGCAGTTTCCCGACAGGGGGGAACACTGAAGCTTTCTTT
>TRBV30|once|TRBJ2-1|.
CACLRRDSSDEQFF
TGTGCCTGCTTGCGCCGGGACTCGAGCGATGAGCAGTTCTTC
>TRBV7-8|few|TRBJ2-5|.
CASSLAHGETQYF
TGTGCCAGCAGCTTAGCTCACGGGGAGACCCAGTACTTC